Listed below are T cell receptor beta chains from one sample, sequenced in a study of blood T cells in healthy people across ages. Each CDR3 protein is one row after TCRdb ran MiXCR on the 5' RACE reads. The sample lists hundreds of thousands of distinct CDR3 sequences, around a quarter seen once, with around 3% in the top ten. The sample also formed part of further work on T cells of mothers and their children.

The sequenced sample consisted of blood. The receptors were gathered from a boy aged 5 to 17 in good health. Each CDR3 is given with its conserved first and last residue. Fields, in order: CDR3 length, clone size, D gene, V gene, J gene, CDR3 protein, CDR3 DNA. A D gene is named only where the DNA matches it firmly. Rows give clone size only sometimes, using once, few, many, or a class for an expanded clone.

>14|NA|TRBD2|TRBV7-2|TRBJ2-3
CASSSDSGGDTQYF
TGTGCCAGCAGTTCCGACTCGGGAGGAGATACGCAGTATTTT
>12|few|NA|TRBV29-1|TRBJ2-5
CSVVEQAGDQYF
TGCAGCGTTGTCGAGCAAGCCGGCGACCAGTACTTC
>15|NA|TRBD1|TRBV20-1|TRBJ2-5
CSAILPGQGGETQYF
TGCAGTGCTATTCTCCCGGGACAGGGGGGGGAGACCCAGTACTTC
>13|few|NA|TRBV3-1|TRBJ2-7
CASSQGGKGEQYF
TGTGCCAGCAGCCAAGGGGGGAAAGGCGAGCAGTACTTC
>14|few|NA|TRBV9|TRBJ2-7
CASSPPRQPYEQYF
TGTGCCAGCAGCCCCCCCCGGCAGCCCTACGAGCAGTACTTC
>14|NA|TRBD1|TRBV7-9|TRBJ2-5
CASSLDRAKETQYF
TGTGCCAGCAGCCTCGACAGGGCCAAAGAGACCCAGTACTTC
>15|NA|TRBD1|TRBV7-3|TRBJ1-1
CASSSGGTANTEAFF
TGTGCCAGCAGCTCTGGTGGGACAGCGAACACTGAAGCTTTCTTT
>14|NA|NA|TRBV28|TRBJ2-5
CASSFPQGLETQYF
TGTGCCAGCAGTTTTCCCCAAGGGTTAGAGACCCAGTACTTC
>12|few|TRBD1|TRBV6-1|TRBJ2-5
CATTTGSVSQYF
TGTGCCACCACGACAGGGAGCGTGTCCCAGTACTTC
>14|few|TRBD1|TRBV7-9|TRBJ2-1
CASSLAGGRDEQFF
TGTGCCAGCAGCTTAGCAGGGGGCAGGGATGAGCAGTTCTTC
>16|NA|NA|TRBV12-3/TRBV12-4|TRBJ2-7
CASSLAVGTPSYEQYF
TGTGCCAGCAGTTTGGCCGTAGGGACCCCCTCCTACGAGCAGTACTTC
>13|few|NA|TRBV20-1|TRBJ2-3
CSALAGGTDTQYF
TGCAGTGCCCTGGCCGGGGGAACAGATACGCAGTATTTT
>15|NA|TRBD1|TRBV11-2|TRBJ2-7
CASSSQGVRTYEQYF
TGTGCCAGCAGCTCACAGGGGGTAAGGACCTACGAGCAGTACTTC
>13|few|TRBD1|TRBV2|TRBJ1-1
CASRGTGWPEAFF
TGTGCCAGCAGGGGGACAGGGTGGCCTGAAGCTTTCTTT
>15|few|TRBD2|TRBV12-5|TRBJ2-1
CASGPAGGASTEQFF
TGTGCTAGTGGCCCCGCGGGGGGCGCCTCGACGGAGCAGTTCTTC
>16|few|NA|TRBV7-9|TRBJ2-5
CASSSPLGGARETQYF
TGTGCCAGCAGCTCCCCTTTAGGGGGGGCGAGGGAGACCCAGTACTTC
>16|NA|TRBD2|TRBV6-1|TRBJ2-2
CASREPTSGGAGELFF
TGTGCCAGCAGGGAACCAACTAGCGGGGGGGCCGGGGAGCTGTTTTTT
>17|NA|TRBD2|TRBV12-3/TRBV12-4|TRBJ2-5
CASSPIDGGGGVETQYF
TGTGCCAGCAGTCCCATTGATGGGGGCGGGGGGGTTGAGACCCAGTACTTC
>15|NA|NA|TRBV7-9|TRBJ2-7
CASSPRDGRRDEQYF
TGTGCCAGCAGCCCTCGGGATGGGCGAAGGGACGAGCAGTACTTC
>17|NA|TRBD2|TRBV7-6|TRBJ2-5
CASSLARLAGVKETQYF
TGTGCCAGCAGCTTAGCGCGACTAGCGGGGGTCAAAGAGACCCAGTACTTC
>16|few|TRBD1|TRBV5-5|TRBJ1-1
CASSVTRDRGGTEAFF
TGTGCCAGCAGCGTTACCCGGGACAGGGGTGGCACTGAAGCTTTCTTT
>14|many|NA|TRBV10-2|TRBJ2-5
CASTQGPGFTAQYF
TGCGCCAGCACCCAAGGGCCTGGGTTCACGGCCCAGTACTTC
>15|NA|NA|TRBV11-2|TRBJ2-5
CASIQGPLSGETQYF
TGTGCCAGCATCCAGGGTCCGTTGTCGGGGGAGACCCAGTACTTC
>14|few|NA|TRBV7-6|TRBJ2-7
CASSLGQTPNEQYF
TGTGCCAGCAGCTTAGGACAGACCCCAAACGAGCAGTACTTC
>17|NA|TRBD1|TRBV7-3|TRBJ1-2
CASSLGGAGGEADGYTF
TGTGCCAGCAGCTTAGGGGGAGCAGGGGGCGAGGCGGATGGCTACACCTTC
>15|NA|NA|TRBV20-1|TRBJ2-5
CSARDASGTSDSQYF
TGCAGTGCTAGAGATGCCTCCGGGACATCGGATTCGCAGTACTTC
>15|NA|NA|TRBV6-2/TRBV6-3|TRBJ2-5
CASSYGRGRAETQYF
TGTGCCAGCAGTTACGGGCGGGGGCGCGCGGAGACCCAGTACTTC
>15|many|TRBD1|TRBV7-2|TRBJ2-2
CASSRGQAGTGELFF
TGTGCCAGCAGCCGGGGACAGGCGGGCACCGGGGAGCTGTTTTTT
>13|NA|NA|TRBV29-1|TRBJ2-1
CSAKDQRDNEQFF
TGCAGCGCCAAGGACCAAAGGGACAATGAGCAGTTCTTC
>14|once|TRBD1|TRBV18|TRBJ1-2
CASSPPAQGDGYTF
TGTGCCAGCTCACCACCGGCGCAGGGGGATGGCTACACCTTC
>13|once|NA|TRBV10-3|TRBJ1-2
CAISEAGAYGYTF
TGTGCCATCAGTGAAGCAGGGGCCTATGGCTACACCTTC
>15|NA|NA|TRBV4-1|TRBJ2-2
CASSQEGRDPGELFF
TGCGCCAGCAGCCAAGAGGGCAGGGATCCCGGGGAGCTGTTTTTT
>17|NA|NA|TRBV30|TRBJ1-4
CAWRRGSFLGTNEKLFF
TGTGCCTGGAGGAGGGGTTCTTTCCTTGGAACTAATGAAAAACTGTTTTTT
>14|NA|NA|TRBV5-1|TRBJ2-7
CASSFSSPGFEQYF
TGCGCCAGCAGCTTCTCATCCCCCGGATTCGAGCAGTACTTC
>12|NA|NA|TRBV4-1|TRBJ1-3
CASSQAEDTIYF
TGCGCCAGCAGCCAAGCTGAAGACACCATATATTTT
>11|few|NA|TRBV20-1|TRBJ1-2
CSYYILDGYTF
TGCAGCTATTACATCCTGGATGGCTACACCTTC
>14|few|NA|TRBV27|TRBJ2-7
CASSFSGPSYEQYF
TGTGCCAGCAGTTTTTCTGGGCCTTCCTACGAGCAGTACTTC
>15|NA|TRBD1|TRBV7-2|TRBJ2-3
CASSPQTGGVDTQYF
TGTGCCAGCAGCCCACAGACAGGGGGCGTAGATACGCAGTATTTT
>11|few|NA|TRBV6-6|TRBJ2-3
CASLHTDTQYF
TGTGCCAGCCTACACACAGATACGCAGTATTTT
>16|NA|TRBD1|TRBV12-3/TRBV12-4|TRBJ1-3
CASSTDRARSGNTIYF
TGTGCCAGCAGTACGGACAGGGCTCGCTCTGGAAACACCATATATTTT
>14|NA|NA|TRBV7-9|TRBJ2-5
CASSLDPTVETQYF
TGTGCCAGCAGCTTAGACCCCACAGTGGAGACCCAGTACTTC
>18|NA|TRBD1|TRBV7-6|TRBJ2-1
CASSIGRLGQGASNEQFF
TGTGCCAGCAGCATAGGCCGGTTGGGACAGGGGGCTAGCAATGAGCAGTTCTTC
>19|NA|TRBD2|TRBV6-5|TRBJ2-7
CASSYPGLAGDLLTYEQYF
TGTGCCAGCAGTTACCCCGGACTAGCGGGGGACCTATTAACCTACGAGCAGTACTTC
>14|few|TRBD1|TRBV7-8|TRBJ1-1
CASSFLTGGAEAFF
TGTGCCAGCAGCTTCTTGACAGGGGGGGCTGAAGCTTTCTTT
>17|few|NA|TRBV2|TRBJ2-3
CASTGADLARRTDTQYF
TGTGCCAGCACTGGAGCCGATCTAGCGCGACGCACAGATACGCAGTATTTT
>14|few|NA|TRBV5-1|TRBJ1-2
CASSRDGEDYGYTF
TGCGCCAGCAGCCGGGACGGGGAAGACTATGGCTACACCTTC
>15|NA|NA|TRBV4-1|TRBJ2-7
CASSPSEVSSYEQYF
TGCGCCAGCAGCCCTAGTGAGGTTAGCTCCTACGAGCAGTACTTC
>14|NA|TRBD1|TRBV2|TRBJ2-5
CASRYTGGEETQYF
TGTGCCAGCAGATACACAGGGGGAGAAGAGACCCAGTACTTC
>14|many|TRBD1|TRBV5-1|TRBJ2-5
CASSSGGIQETQYF
TGCGCCAGCAGCTCAGGGGGAATACAAGAGACCCAGTACTTC